This paragraph covers one T cell receptor (beta chain) sequence. Its specificity is not known. On sorted subsets, replicate PCRs used about 0.2 ug DNA, or 31,000 or so T cell genomes. Data came from immunoSEQ multiplex PCR; TCRdb stores just in-frame clones and leaves some out. The table records just over 2,000,000 clones, approximately 95% of them present only once. Donors were healthy HIV-negative adults without recent acute infections or vaccinations. The sample belongs to a study of shared clonotypes between healthy human individuals. Study-wide results and limits: Around 5.3% of naive CD4 clonotypes were shared across several donors. Collection of samples was limited to blood; tissue repertoires likely differ.

The CDR3 is made up of 15 amino acids. V lost 3 bases and J 5 bases, leaving 18 bases between the germline ends. CDR1 and CDR2 from the germline V gene are SGHRS and YFSETQ. The specimen sequenced was naive CD4+ T cells sorted from blood. Subset reported: CD45RA+ positively selected. The receptor was derived from a man between 18 and 29 years old in good health. The V call is TRBV5-1, the J call TRBJ2-7; D possibly matches TRBD1 or TRBD2 (5 bases each). In DNA, the CDR3 is TGCGCCAGCAGCTCCCTCGGGACCCCTACCCACGAGCAGTACTTC. Amino acids: CASSSLGTPTHEQYF.